This TCR beta chain was recorded in a study of cytotoxic CD8 clonotypes in ibrutinib-treated CLL. As for the study in general: There were, on average, about 250,000 productive templates and approximately 94,000 productive rearrangements per sample.

This clone was recorded a few times. The CDR3 totals 11 residues. Germline V gene data show CDR1 as SGDLS and CDR2 as YYNGEE. The V and J ends lost 3 bases and 5 bases respectively, with 5 bases between them. Measured with immunoSEQ multiplex PCR; TCRdb has only the in-frame clones, and not every one. This table has more than 200,000 clones, 60% to 75% appearing once. The chain is built from TRBV9 and TRBJ1-1; D remains ambiguous. Sequencing used PBMCs, obtained after 24 months of ibrutinib treatment. This TCR came from a human donor with chronic lymphocytic leukemia. CDR3 nucleotide sequence: TGTGCCAGCAGCGGGGGAACTGAAGCTTTCTTT. Translated, it gives CASSGGTEAFF.